The sequence of this T cell receptor beta chain was determined in a study of blood T cell repertoires in COVID-19. Assay: immunoSEQ multiplex PCR; the TCRdb copy retains only in-frame clones and omits some. The profile covers 70,000 to 85,000 clones, with 86% appearing a single time and over 20% taken by the ten largest. This clone is a singleton in its sample. CDR1 is SGHTA and CDR2 is FQGTGA in the germline V gene. CDR3 length equals 15 residues. Losses at the gene ends were 5 bases for V and 4 bases for J; bases not matched to a gene: 4. The chain joins TRBV7-3 to TRBJ2-1, with 11 bases lining up with TRBD2. The clonotype originates from a woman over 75 in a cohort sampled during active or convalescent COVID-19. Input material: peripheral blood. CDR3: CASSATSGEYNEQFF. CDR3 DNA: TGTGCCAGCAGCGCGACTAGCGGGGAATACAATGAGCAGTTCTTC.